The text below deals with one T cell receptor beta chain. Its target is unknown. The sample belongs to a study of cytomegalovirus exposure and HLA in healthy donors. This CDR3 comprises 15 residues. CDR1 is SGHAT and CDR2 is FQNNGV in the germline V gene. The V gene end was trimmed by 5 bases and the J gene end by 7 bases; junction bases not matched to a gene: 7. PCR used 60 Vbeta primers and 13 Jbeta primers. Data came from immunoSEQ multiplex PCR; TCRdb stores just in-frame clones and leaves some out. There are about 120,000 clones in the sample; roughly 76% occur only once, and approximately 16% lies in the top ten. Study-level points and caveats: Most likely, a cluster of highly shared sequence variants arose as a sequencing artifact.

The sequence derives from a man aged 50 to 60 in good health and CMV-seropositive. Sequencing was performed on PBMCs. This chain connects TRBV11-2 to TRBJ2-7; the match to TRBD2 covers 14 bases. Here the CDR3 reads CASSKGLAGVWEQYF. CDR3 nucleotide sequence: TGTGCCAGCAGCAAGGGACTAGCGGGAGTATGGGAGCAGTACTTC. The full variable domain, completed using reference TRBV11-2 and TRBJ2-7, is EAGVAQSPRYKIIEKRQSVAFWCNPISGHATLYWYQQILGQGPKLLIQFQNNGVVDDSQLPKDRFSAERLKGVDSTLKIQPAKLEDSAVYLCASSKGLAGVWEQYFGPGTRLTVT.